This T cell receptor beta chain stems from a study of blood T cell repertoires in COVID-19. Study context: In each case, the material was cDNA or gDNA derived from T cells, B-cell-depleted T cells, or PBMCs.

The repertoire was sequenced with immunoSEQ multiplex PCR; TCRdb's copy has only in-frame clones and lacks some. This table holds some 300,000 clones, roughly 89% found once. The clonotype originates from a woman in her forties or fifties who had been exposed to COVID-19. Sequences were obtained from PBMCs or T cells enriched from blood (not recorded which).

The CDR3 coding sequence is TGTGCCTGGACCCTTGACAGCAACAGGGGCTACACCTTC. Encoded protein: CAWTLDSNRGYTF. The chain recombines TRBV30 with TRBJ1-2; maybe TRBD1 (5 bases). The V gene's germline CDR1 is GTSNPN and CDR2 SVGIG (reference sequence). The CDR3 runs 13 residues. V was cut by 4 bases and J by 8 bases, with 17 bases left in between.